This section outlines one T cell receptor (beta chain) sequence together with its context. The CDR3 length is 14 residues. The entry originates in a study of CXCR3-negative and CXCR3-positive naive CD8 T cells. The TRB libraries of cDNA were built by UMI-labeled 5' RACE. TCRdb reprocessed the 5' RACE reads and reports one entry per CDR3 protein, with no DNA. The sample has over 100,000 distinct CDR3 sequences. The sequence was collected from a human donor in good health. Some clones in this sample may be carry-over from other donors' samples. Sequenced material: naive CXCR3- CD8+ T cells from blood. Documented subset: CD45RO-CCR7+CD27+CD95- naive CD8+ T cells lacking CXCR3 (TNR3-). The chain combines TRBV12-3 or TRBV12-4 with TRBJ2-3. This chain's CDR3 is CASSRTRREDTQYF.